Listed below are T cell receptor beta chains from one sample, sequenced in a study of blood T cell repertoires in COVID-19. TCRdb's copy holds only in-frame clones and misses some; the assay was immunoSEQ multiplex PCR. The sample carries 300,000 to 350,000 clones, approximately 89% recorded once. The sample was peripheral blood. Receptor source: a woman aged 55-75 years with COVID-19, enrolled during active disease. The CDR3 runs from the conserved cysteine through the conserved F or W. The D gene is left open where the match is weak. Clone size, where shown, is once, few, many, or a class for clones that have expanded.

d_call	v_call	clone_size	j_call	cdr3_aa	cdr3_nt
TRBD1	TRBV5-1	-	TRBJ1-4	CASSIAHTQGAGEKLFF	TGCGCCAGCAGCATCGCTCATACACAGGGGGCCGGGGAAAAACTGTTTTTT
TRBD1	TRBV19	-	TRBJ2-3	CASMGQNTDTQYF	TGTGCCAGTATGGGACAGAACACAGATACGCAGTATTTT
TRBD2	TRBV7-6	-	TRBJ2-3	CASSLKQLAGSTDTQYF	TGTGCCAGCAGCTTAAAACAGCTAGCGGGGAGCACAGATACGCAGTATTTT
-	TRBV12-5	once	TRBJ2-2	CASGLLTGLSNTGELFF	TGTGCTAGTGGTTTGCTTACGGGACTTTCGAACACCGGGGAGCTGTTTTTT
TRBD1	TRBV9	-	TRBJ1-2	CASSGTGADGYTF	TGTGCCAGCAGCGGGACAGGGGCCGATGGCTACACCTTC
-	TRBV11-1	-	TRBJ2-2	CASSQITGRELFF	TGTGCCAGCAGCCAAATCACCGGTCGGGAGCTGTTTTTT
TRBD1	TRBV6-5	-	TRBJ1-2	CASSYTGQGREGYTF	TGTGCCAGCAGTTACACCGGACAGGGCAGGGAGGGCTACACCTTC
-	TRBV5-1	once	TRBJ2-3	CASSWGDTHSDTQYF	TGCGCCAGCAGCTGGGGGGATACTCACTCCGATACGCAGTATTTT
TRBD1	TRBV10-1	-	TRBJ2-3	CATQAGTGGTDTQYF	TGCGCCACCCAAGCCGGGACAGGGGGCACAGATACGCAGTATTTT
-	TRBV19	-	TRBJ1-1	CASSGETLNTEAFF	TGTGCCAGTAGTGGGGAGACTCTGAACACTGAAGCTTTCTTT
TRBD1	TRBV3-1/TRBV3-2	-	TRBJ1-5	CASSSGRQGVRPQHF	TGTGCCAGCAGCAGTGGGAGACAGGGGGTGAGGCCCCAGCATTTT
TRBD1	TRBV18	-	TRBJ1-1	CASSRNTGDTEAFF	TGTGCCAGCTCACGTAATACAGGGGACACTGAAGCTTTCTTT
-	TRBV29-1	-	TRBJ1-2	CSVVGGADYGYTF	TGCAGCGTTGTTGGGGGGGCCGACTATGGCTACACCTTC
TRBD1	TRBV3-1/TRBV3-2	-	TRBJ2-1	CASSGTGVEIYNEQFF	TGTGCCAGCAGCGGTACAGGGGTAGAGATTTACAATGAGCAGTTCTTC
-	TRBV5-6	-	TRBJ1-6	CASSPAVQHGSPLHF	TGTGCCAGCAGCCCGGCGGTCCAGCATGGTTCACCCCTCCACTTT
TRBD2	TRBV9	-	TRBJ2-3	CASSVPSGGTDTQYF	TGTGCCAGCAGCGTACCTAGCGGGGGAACAGATACGCAGTATTTT
TRBD1	TRBV5-1	-	TRBJ2-4	CASSLYRGLENIQYF	TGCGCCAGCAGCTTGTACAGGGGTCTTGAAAACATTCAGTACTTC
-	TRBV5-1	-	TRBJ1-1	CASSLAEGYTEAFF	TGCGCCAGCAGCTTGGCGGAGGGGTACACTGAAGCTTTCTTT
-	TRBV21-1	-	TRBJ2-7	CASSRAGDSYEQYF	TGTGCCAGCAGCAGAGCGGGGGACTCTTACGAGCAGTACTTC
TRBD1	TRBV6-5	-	TRBJ2-5	CASRYTAGGQETQYF	TGTGCCAGCAGGTATACGGCAGGGGGCCAAGAGACCCAGTACTTC
TRBD1	TRBV30	-	TRBJ2-4	CAWNREGGEGIQYF	TGTGCCTGGAACCGAGAAGGGGGCGAGGGCATTCAGTACTTC
TRBD1	TRBV2	-	TRBJ1-2	CASSAGTGGTGYTF	TGTGCCAGCAGTGCCGGGACAGGGGGGACTGGCTACACCTTC
TRBD1	TRBV9	-	TRBJ1-3	CASSTRTGLSGNTIYF	TGTGCCAGCAGCACCCGGACAGGACTCTCTGGAAACACCATATATTTT
TRBD1	TRBV5-1	-	TRBJ2-5	CASSLSGTGGVETQYF	TGCGCCAGCAGCTTGTCCGGGACAGGGGGCGTAGAGACCCAGTACTTC
TRBD2	TRBV3-1/TRBV3-2	few	TRBJ2-4	CASSQSGGPRVQYF	TGTGCCAGCAGCCAAAGCGGGGGGCCCCGCGTTCAGTACTTC
-	TRBV2	-	TRBJ1-2	CASTPGTNYGYTF	TGTGCCAGCACCCCGGGGACAAACTATGGCTACACCTTC
TRBD1	TRBV7-9	-	TRBJ1-6	CASSSPGQGSPLHF	TGTGCCAGCAGCTCACCGGGACAGGGTTCACCCCTCCACTTT
-	TRBV3-1/TRBV3-2	-	TRBJ1-1	CASSQMTGNTEAFF	TGTGCCAGCAGCCAGATGACAGGGAACACTGAAGCTTTCTTT
TRBD1	TRBV6-2/TRBV6-3	many	TRBJ2-2	CASSYTGGRTGELFF	TGTGCCAGCAGTTACACAGGGGGGAGGACCGGGGAGCTGTTTTTT
TRBD2	TRBV19	-	TRBJ2-7	CASDAGDVLNF	TGTGCCAGTGATGCGGGGGACGTCCTAAACTTC
TRBD1	TRBV19	once	TRBJ1-2	CASSVGTAPFYGYTF	TGTGCCAGTAGTGTCGGGACAGCGCCCTTCTATGGCTACACCTTC
TRBD2	TRBV7-7	-	TRBJ2-3	CASSFAGGTGKGTSTDTQYF	TGTGCTAGCAGCTTTGCGGGGGGTACAGGGAAAGGAACCAGCACAGATACGCAGTATTTT
TRBD1	TRBV7-6	-	TRBJ2-7	CASSLGGQGSYEQYF	TGTGCCAGCAGCTTAGGGGGACAGGGGTCCTACGAGCAGTACTTC
TRBD1	TRBV2	-	TRBJ1-5	CASSGQGGNQPQHF	TGTGCCAGCAGCGGACAGGGTGGCAATCAGCCCCAGCATTTT
-	TRBV19	once	TRBJ1-1	CASSWQVDRNTEAFF	TGTGCCAGTAGTTGGCAGGTGGACAGGAACACTGAAGCTTTCTTT
-	TRBV18	once	TRBJ2-3	CASRSTDTQYF	TGTGCCAGCCGGAGCACAGATACGCAGTATTTT
-	TRBV7-9	-	TRBJ1-4	CASSLSFRGGKEKLFF	TGTGCCAGCAGCTTATCTTTTAGGGGAGGGAAGGAAAAACTGTTTTTT
TRBD1	TRBV7-9	once	TRBJ1-4	CASRLQGSTNEKLFF	TGTGCCAGCAGACTACAGGGGTCAACTAATGAAAAACTGTTTTTT
TRBD1	TRBV11-3	-	TRBJ1-1	CASSQYRGTEAFF	TGTGCCAGCAGCCAATACAGGGGCACTGAAGCTTTCTTT
-	TRBV2	-	TRBJ1-1	CASRVGRNTEAFF	TGTGCCAGCAGGGTAGGGAGGAACACTGAAGCTTTCTTT